The clone carrying this TCR beta chain was recorded at least ten times. This library used around 400 ng RNA and molecular barcoded adaptors spanning alpha/delta and beta/gamma chains. TCRdb re-analysed the reads in MiXCR, keeping a single row per CDR3 protein. The sample carries 50,000 to 65,000 distinct CDR3 sequences, approximately 13% recorded once. These data are taken from a study of read filtering for tumor transcriptome and immune sequencing. The overall study: Mean patient age was about 66 years, range about 45 to 85; over 16 male, about 15 female. By R-ISS, stages I, II and III held approximately 8, 17 and 7 patients. Whole-transcriptome libraries were prepared after DNase treatment.

The CDR3 has 13 residues. V was cut by 7 bases and J by 6 bases, with 16 bases left in between. Germline CDR1 is SGHRS and CDR2 is YFSETQ. Sample: a population of CD138-negative cells sorted from bone marrow. The chain couples TRBV5-1 to TRBJ1-1; D might be TRBD1 (6 bases). This clonotype originated in a donor over 35 with multiple myeloma. The CDR3 loop reads CASHRESVSEAFF. As DNA, the CDR3 is TGCGCCAGCCACAGGGAGAGTGTCTCTGAAGCTTTCTTT.